A selection of T cell receptor beta chains follows, all from one sample in a study of glioma-infiltrating T cells. One entry per CDR3 protein results from TCRdb running MiXCR on the multiplex PCR reads. The sample includes roughly 350,000 distinct CDR3 sequences, roughly two fifths of them seen just once. The sample taken for sequencing was glioma tissue, nonneoplastic brain tissue, or PBMCs (not recorded which). The receptors come from a human donor with low-grade glioma or glioblastoma, undergoing nonglioma brain surgery, or in good health (not recorded which). Each CDR3 is given with its conserved first and last residue. Fields, in order: CDR3 length, J gene, V gene, CDR3 protein.

13 TRBJ1-2 TRBV4-1 CASSPRGGYGYTF
14 TRBJ2-1 TRBV5-8 CASSLGLAGVKSFF
14 TRBJ1-4 TRBV18 CASSIRQTNEKLFF
17 TRBJ2-3 TRBV20-1 CSARDIGREVSTDRQYF
12 TRBJ1-1 TRBV5-4 CASSSDYTEAFF
14 TRBJ2-1 TRBV24-1 CATSSGYSYNEQFF
18 TRBJ2-3 TRBV4-2 CASSQGSGGGVRTDTQYF
14 TRBJ2-3 TRBV20-1 CSARDRRGTDKQYF
17 TRBJ2-1 TRBV15 CATSAGPGGLDYNEQFF
16 TRBJ2-2 TRBV6-1 CASSELAGIYTGELFF
16 TRBJ2-2 TRBV20-1 CSARDYRGGNTGELFF
16 TRBJ2-7 TRBV6-2/TRBV6-3 CASSCPGQGASYEQYF
16 TRBJ2-7 TRBV4-3 CASSQGFGQGTDEQYF
13 TRBJ2-2 TRBV7-9 CASRQTSAGELFF
15 TRBJ2-7 TRBV4-1 CASSHPQGGTYEQYF
14 TRBJ2-7 TRBV28 CASRRRDRGYEQYF
15 TRBJ2-1 TRBV7-3 CASSPGRLAGGEQFF
15 TRBJ2-7 TRBV20-1 CSAPSPASALYEQYF
15 TRBJ2-7 TRBV2 CASSASGASSYEQYF
15 TRBJ2-7 TRBV6-2/TRBV6-3 CASSYRPSDSYEQYF
16 TRBJ2-7 TRBV7-2 CASSTAWAREAYEQYF
16 TRBJ1-5 TRBV6-1 CASSEAHGYSNQPHHF
15 TRBJ1-3 TRBV6-1 CASIPPFASGNTIYF
17 TRBJ1-3 TRBV6-5 CASSYSPPISSGNTIYF
15 TRBJ2-1 TRBV27 CASRRGQGAYNEQFF
14 TRBJ2-3 TRBV20-1 CSPPTRTDADTQYF
15 TRBJ2-7 TRBV28 CASSLLAGDPYEQYF
15 TRBJ1-1 TRBV12-3/TRBV12-4 CASTPRGQSNTEAFF
13 TRBJ2-3 TRBV7-6 CASSLGLRDTQYF